Reported below is one TCR beta chain. This clone turned up a few times. Its antigen specificity is not known. No base quality information exists; no much larger clone differs at one position. Germline trimming: 0 bases from V, 6 bases from J; junction bases outside gene matches: 5. CDR3 length: 14 amino acids, cysteine to phenylalanine. The read is trimmed to its CDR3 DNA, 42 bases read in frame from base 1. The germline V gene gives CDR1 as ENHRY and CDR2 as SYGVKD. This sample is part of a study of blood T cell repertoires in COVID-19 (TCRdb year 2020). In the study overall: Collaborator samples came from the United States, Italy and Spain and covered acute and convalescent phases of COVID-19. A freely available public database, intended as a resource for researchers studying the immune response to SARS-CoV-2, is where the repertoires were released. Deeply sampled blood TCRbeta repertoires from subjects exposed to, actively infected with, or recovered from COVID-19 were included in the dataset. The samples were drawn from two sources: the first 160 participants of the ongoing ImmuneRACE study, and over 1,000 subjects contributed by 6 global collaborators. A de-identified subject ID, COVID-19 status, age in years and sex were almost always included in the sample metadata. The material from the prospective study consisted of cDNA or gDNA derived from T cells, B-cell-depleted T cells, or PBMCs. Where available, HLA class I and class II types were obtained from metadata supplied by the sample provider rather than from assay-based typing.

The full study reports these points: Clinical and demographic metadata were provided uncurated, with the amount varying by source and participant.

Each collaborating institution followed its own protocols to collect whole blood in K2EDTA tubes. For TCRbeta analysis, collaborators shipped samples in one of three forms: frozen whole blood, isolated PBMCs, or DNA extracted from either of those sample types. TCRbeta CDR3 regions were amplified from genomic DNA using the immunoSEQ Assay, a bias-controlled multiplex PCR. As for the original processing: The number of nucleated cells in each sample was estimated by amplification of reference gene primers within the assay. To quantify the absolute abundance of each unique TCRbeta CDR3 rearrangement, sequence reads were collapsed and filtered. For each sample, productive Simpson clonality was calculated as the square root of Simpson's diversity index across productive rearrangements. TCRdb retrieved this table from immuneACCESS and kept in-frame rearrangements only. Not all clones are present; in checked studies, unresolved V genes account for under half, and no reason is known for the remainder. V and J calls and clone size are as listed in that table; D and trimming were resolved from the DNA. In all, the sample holds 200,000 or so clones, and roughly nine tenths of those were seen once. 2% to 2.5% of the sample belongs to the ten largest clones.

The chain is assembled from TRBV10-3 and TRBJ2-7, with TRBD2 matching 7 junction bases. Sequencing used peripheral blood. This receptor was obtained from a woman between 50 and 59 years old with acute or convalescent COVID-19. The sequence in DNA is TGTGCCATCAGTGAGTCTGCGGGAGTTCTCGAGCAGTACTTC. It translates to CAISESAGVLEQYF.